This record concerns one T cell receptor beta chain sequence. This clonotype appeared a few times. Its binding antigen is unknown. Per-nucleotide qualities are absent, and no much larger clonotype sits a single base away. The sample comes from a study of early T cells in non-severe SARS-CoV-2 infection (dated by TCRdb to the early 2020s). Notes on the research overall: TCR sequencing used bulk RNA from unsorted whole blood, so alpha and beta chains could not be paired. The research as a whole found: Matching against VDJdb was skewed toward anti-spike CD8 responses, likely underestimated virus-specific expansions, and missed private and CD4 specificities.

The library was made by 5' RACE. Sequencing was carried out with a NextSeq 500. To correct for sequencing error and PCR bias, the TCR library protocol tagged individual cDNA molecules with unique molecular identifiers. TCR alpha and beta chains were both sequenced, and the abundances of alpha and beta sequences in each sample were closely correlated with each other. For the original study's pipeline: Decombinator V4 was used to annotate the V gene, J gene and CDR3 of the TCR sequences. Expanded TCRs were defined as changing significantly between any two time points under a Poisson model with p below 0.0001. TCR abundances were normalised to the total number of TCRs sequenced per sample and were expressed as counts per million. TRAV1-2 paired with TRAJ12, TRAJ20 or TRAJ33 defined MAIT TCRs, while TRAV10 paired with TRAJ18 defined iNKT TCRs. VDJdb, accessed 1 November 2021, was searched for CMV, EBV and SARS-CoV-2 annotated TCRs, excluding TCRs annotated for multiple antigens. The public sequencing data were trimmed at Q25 with fastp and processed into clonotypes with MiXCR by TCRdb, which kept only in-frame beta chains. Rows merge per CDR3 protein into single entries with the most common DNA and genes. The V and J calls, along with clone size, are taken from TCRdb and not from the paper's own processing. This sample holds roughly 51,000 distinct CDR3 sequences; around 6.5% were observed only once. The ten largest clonotypes hold 2.8% of the sample.

This was a case-control study nested in a cohort of healthcare workers in London, UK, who had nasopharyngeal swab PCR tests and blood samples taken every week. Between 23 and 31 March 2020, the week of the UK lockdown, healthcare workers were enrolled and then followed up weekly for as long as 16 weeks. Measured from the cysteine to the phenylalanine, the CDR3 is 17 residues long. The DNA shown is the 51-base CDR3, in frame from base 1. CDR1 and CDR2 are read off the germline V gene (reference sequence) as DFQATT and SNEGSKA. V loses 0 bases, J loses 0 bases, and the germline ends lie 15 bases apart.

This material consisted of whole blood, taken at baseline. This TCR was sampled from an adult who was a healthcare worker with PCR-confirmed SARS-CoV-2 infection or an uninfected control (not recorded which). The rearrangement joined TRBV20-1 to TRBJ1-5; the D segment could be TRBD1, given 6 matching bases. The CDR3 region reads CSARDIQGQHSNQPQHF. The DNA sequence is as follows: TGCAGTGCTAGAGATATACAAGGACAGCATAGCAATCAGCCCCAGCATTTT.